The subject of this entry is one T cell receptor (beta chain). Its recognized antigen is unknown. One base away there is no much larger clone; base qualities are not given. CDR1 and CDR2 were assigned from the germline V gene (reference sequence) as MNHEY and SMNVEV. V is pared back by 6 bases and J by 2 bases, with 13 bases lying between the germline termini. The cysteine opens and the phenylalanine closes a CDR3 of 14 amino acids. Only CDR3 DNA remains: 42 bases, in frame from the first base. This entry is derived from a study of blood T cell repertoires in COVID-19 (dated by TCRdb to about 2020). General notes on the study: Collaborator samples came from the United States, Italy and Spain and covered acute and convalescent phases of COVID-19. The material from the prospective study consisted of cDNA or gDNA derived from T cells, B-cell-depleted T cells, or PBMCs. Deeply sampled blood TCRbeta repertoires from subjects exposed to, actively infected with, or recovered from COVID-19 were included in the dataset. The repertoires were released in a freely available public database meant as a resource for research on the immune response to SARS-CoV-2. The samples were drawn from the first 160 participants of the ongoing ImmuneRACE study and from about 1,200 subjects provided by 6 global collaborators. The sample metadata nearly always contained a de-identified subject ID, COVID-19 status, age in years and sex. Where HLA class I and class II types were available, the types were taken from metadata supplied by the sample provider, not from assay-based typing. Study-wide findings and limitations: How much clinical and demographic metadata was included differed by source and by participant, and the metadata was provided uncurated.

TCRbeta CDR3 regions were amplified from genomic DNA by means of the immunoSEQ Assay, a bias-controlled multiplex PCR. Per the original workflow: Within the assay, amplification of reference gene primers was used to estimate how many nucleated cells each sample contained. To quantify the absolute abundance of each unique TCRbeta CDR3 rearrangement, sequence reads were collapsed and filtered. Productive Simpson clonality was computed per sample as the square root of Simpson's diversity index over productive rearrangements. TCRdb holds this immuneACCESS table with in-frame rearrangements only. Some clones are missing; in checked studies, unresolved V genes explain under half, and the rest has no known cause. V, J and clone size derive from that table, while D and trimming were established from the DNA sequence. This sample lists around 200,000 clones; roughly 86% were detected once. Around 1.7% of the sample is taken by the ten largest.

Whole blood was collected in K2EDTA tubes by collaborating institutions according to the institutions' own protocols. For TCRbeta analysis, collaborators shipped samples in one of three forms: frozen whole blood, isolated PBMCs, or DNA extracted from either of those sample types. This sequence was found in a young man with active or convalescent COVID-19. The chain was built from TRBV27 and TRBJ1-1; matching of 5 bases hints at TRBD1 as the D gene. The source material was peripheral blood. At the DNA level, the sequence is TGTGCCAGCAGAATCAGCGGGGGTAACACTGAAGCTTTCTTT. It encodes CASRISGGNTEAFF.